These T cell receptor beta chains were read from a single sample in a study of shared clonotypes between healthy human individuals. Profiling relied on immunoSEQ multiplex PCR, and the TCRdb table lists in-frame clones only, not all of them. The data hold around 200,000 clones, with 90% to 95% observed a single time. Sequencing input: naive CD4+ T cells sorted from blood. Receptor source: a woman aged 25-40 years in good health. The CDR3 runs from the conserved cysteine through the conserved F or W. The D gene is left open where the match is weak. Only some rows state a clone size, as once, few, many or a class for expanded clones.

D	V	size	J	DNA	CDR3
-	TRBV28	-	TRBJ2-3	TGTGCCAGCAGAGGGTACAGGGTTGCAGATACGCAGTATTTT	CASRGYRVADTQYF
-	TRBV30	few	TRBJ2-7	TGTGCCTGGACTAAGGACTTCTCCTACGAGCAGTACTTC	CAWTKDFSYEQYF
TRBD1	TRBV5-1	-	TRBJ2-7	TGCGCCAGCAGCTTGTACAGGGGAAGGGACGAGCAGTACTTC	CASSLYRGRDEQYF
-	TRBV6-6	-	TRBJ2-7	TGTGCCAGCAGTTTTAGTCTCACCTACGAGCAGTACTTC	CASSFSLTYEQYF
-	TRBV5-1	-	TRBJ2-5	TGCGCCAGCAGCTTAACCGGGACTCTCCAAGAGACCCAGTACTTC	CASSLTGTLQETQYF
-	TRBV5-1	-	TRBJ2-2	TGCGCCAGCAGGGGCACCGGGGAGCTGTTTTTT	CASRGTGELFF
-	TRBV28	once	TRBJ1-1	TGTGCCAGCAGTTTATGGCAGGGCCTCGGGAACACTGAAGCTTTCTTT	CASSLWQGLGNTEAFF
TRBD1	TRBV28	-	TRBJ2-5	TGTGCCAGCAGTCCTCCAAGCCCCGGGACAGACCAAGAGACCCAGTACTTC	CASSPPSPGTDQETQYF
-	TRBV19	-	TRBJ2-1	TGTGCCAGTAGTATATCAGCGACTTCCTACAATGAGCAGTTCTTC	CASSISATSYNEQFF
TRBD2	TRBV6-6	-	TRBJ2-7	TGTGCCAGCAGTCCGCCGGGCGGGAGGCGATCCTACGAGCAGTACTTC	CASSPPGGRRSYEQYF
-	TRBV19	once	TRBJ2-6	TGTGCCAGTAGTATTTTTGGGTACCGGACTTCTGGGGCCAACGTCCTGACTTTC	CASSIFGYRTSGANVLTF
-	TRBV7-9	-	TRBJ1-5	TGTGCCAGCAGCTCCCCCCCCGAACCCCAGCATTTT	CASSSPPEPQHF
-	TRBV30	-	TRBJ1-4	TGTGCCTCCGCGTCAACTAATGAAAAACTGTTTTTT	CASASTNEKLFF
TRBD1	TRBV10-3	once	TRBJ1-1	TGTGCCATCGGAAAAACAGGGGTCGCCACTGAAGCTTTCTTT	CAIGKTGVATEAFF
-	TRBV6-1	-	TRBJ1-1	TGTGCCAGCAGGACGGGGGGGGCCATGAACACTGAAGCTTTCTTT	CASRTGGAMNTEAFF
-	TRBV30	-	TRBJ2-6	TGTGCCTGGAGTGTAGTTCACTCGGGGACCGGGGCCAACGTCCTGACTTTC	CAWSVVHSGTGANVLTF
-	TRBV18	-	TRBJ1-6	TGTGCCAGCTCACCAGAGTCACTAACCAATTCACCCCTCCACTTT	CASSPESLTNSPLHF
-	TRBV19	few	TRBJ1-5	TGTGCCAGTAGTATCTCCTCCTGGCAGCCCCAGCATTTT	CASSISSWQPQHF
-	TRBV28	once	TRBJ2-7	TGTGCCAGCAGTGGACCCGGGACAAACTACGAGCAGTACTTC	CASSGPGTNYEQYF
TRBD2	TRBV5-4	once	TRBJ2-3	TGTGCCAGCAGCTTGGGGGTAGGGGGGATGACTAGCGGGTTCACAGATACGCAGTATTTT	CASSLGVGGMTSGFTDTQYF
TRBD2	TRBV7-9	-	TRBJ2-3	TGTGCCAGCAGCTTAGTCGCTAGCGGGAGCACAGATACGCAGTATTTT	CASSLVASGSTDTQYF
TRBD1	TRBV27	-	TRBJ2-7	TGTGCCAGCAGTACGCCCGGGACAGGGGGCGAGCAGTACTTC	CASSTPGTGGEQYF
TRBD2	TRBV27	-	TRBJ2-3	TGTGCCAGCAGTTTAGATATAGCGGGAATCGACACAGATACGCAGTATTTT	CASSLDIAGIDTDTQYF
TRBD2	TRBV29-1	-	TRBJ2-7	TGCAGCATAAAACTAGCGGGAGGGGACGAGCAGTACTTC	CSIKLAGGDEQYF